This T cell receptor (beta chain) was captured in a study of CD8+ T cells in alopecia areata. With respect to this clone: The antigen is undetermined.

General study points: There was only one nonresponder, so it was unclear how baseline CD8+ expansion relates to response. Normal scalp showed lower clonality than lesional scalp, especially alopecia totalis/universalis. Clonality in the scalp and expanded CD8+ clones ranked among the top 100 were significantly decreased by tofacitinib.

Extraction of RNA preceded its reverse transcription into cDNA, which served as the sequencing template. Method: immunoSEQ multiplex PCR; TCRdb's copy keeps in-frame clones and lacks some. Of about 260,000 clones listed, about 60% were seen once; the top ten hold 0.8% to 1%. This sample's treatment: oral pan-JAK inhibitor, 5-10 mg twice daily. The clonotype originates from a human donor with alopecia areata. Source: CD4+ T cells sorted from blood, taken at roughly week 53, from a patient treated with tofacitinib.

CDR3 sequence reads: CASSEYRETQYF. The CDR3, as DNA: TGTGCCAGCAGCGAATATCGGGAGACCCAGTACTTC. J is TRBJ2-5 and V is TRBV7-2; D gene unclear. V was trimmed by 5 bases and J by 5 bases, leaving 9 bases between them. Germline CDR1 and CDR2: SGHTA and FQGNSA. The CDR3 sequence is 12 residues long. Complete variable domain (other parts from reference TRBV7-2 and TRBJ2-5): GAGVSQSPSNKVTEKGKDVELRCDPISGHTALYWYRQSLGQGLEFLIYFQGNSAPDKSGLPSDRFSAERTGGSVSTLTIQRTQQEDSAVYLCASSEYRETQYFGPGTRLLVL.